A selection of T cell receptor beta chains follows, all from one sample in a study of T cells in Graves' hyperthyroidism and ophthalmopathy. Via MiXCR, TCRdb re-called the multiplex PCR reads, giving one row per CDR3 protein. Among hundreds of thousands of distinct CDR3 sequences listed, over 12% were seen once. Sequenced sample: blood. These receptors all stem from a woman in her sixties with Graves' ophthalmopathy. The CDR3 runs from the conserved cysteine through the conserved F or W. The D gene is left open where the match is weak. Clone size is given for some rows only: seen once, a few or many times, or a class if the clone is expanded.

TRBV20-1	TRBJ2-1	.	.	CSARGGPSYEQFF	TGCAGTGCTAGAGGAGGACCGAGCTACGAGCAGTTCTTC
TRBV9	TRBJ2-2	few	.	CASSGGGPKYTGELFF	TGTGCCAGCAGCGGGGGAGGCCCCAAGTACACCGGGGAGCTGTTTTTT
TRBV2	TRBJ2-7	many	TRBD2	CASNSGRAAYEQYF	TGTGCCAGCAATAGCGGGAGGGCCGCCTACGAGCAGTACTTC
TRBV29-1	TRBJ2-1	many	.	CSVDPTGQLYNEQFF	TGCAGCGTTGACCCCACCGGACAACTTTACAATGAGCAGTTCTTC
TRBV10-3	TRBJ2-6	few	.	CATLDSSGANVLTF	TGTGCCACCCTGGACAGCTCTGGGGCCAACGTCCTGACTTTC
TRBV28	TRBJ2-7	many	TRBD2	CASSIPSGRAPYEQYF	TGTGCCAGCAGTATCCCTAGCGGGAGGGCCCCGTACGAGCAGTACTTC
TRBV11-3	TRBJ2-1	many	TRBD2	CASSQSGVAGYNEQFF	TGTGCCAGCAGCCAATCTGGGGTAGCGGGGTACAATGAGCAGTTCTTC
TRBV28	TRBJ2-2	many	.	CASSLLGRDTGELFF	TGTGCCAGCAGTTTATTGGGCAGGGACACCGGGGAGCTGTTTTTT
TRBV6-1	TRBJ2-1	.	.	CASTRTWVGGVNNEQFF	TGTGCCAGCACCCGCACTTGGGTTGGAGGGGTCAACAATGAGCAGTTCTTC
TRBV12-3/TRBV12-4	TRBJ2-3	many	TRBD2	CASSFLLAGVTDTQYF	TGTGCCAGCAGTTTCTTACTAGCGGGAGTAACAGATACGCAGTATTTT
TRBV6-2/TRBV6-3	TRBJ2-7	many	TRBD2	CASSYSTPGGPIEQYF	TGTGCCAGCAGTTACTCGACTCCGGGAGGGCCCATCGAGCAGTACTTC
TRBV7-6	TRBJ2-5	many	.	CASSPQQGPEGETQYF	TGTGCCAGCAGCCCTCAACAGGGACCAGAGGGGGAGACCCAGTACTTC
TRBV5-4	TRBJ2-2	.	TRBD2	CASSLLAEANTGELFF	TGTGCCAGCAGCCTGCTAGCGGAAGCGAACACCGGGGAGCTGTTTTTT
TRBV2	TRBJ1-5	many	TRBD1	CASRARTGAQPQHF	TGTGCCAGCAGAGCCAGGACAGGTGCTCAGCCCCAGCATTTT
TRBV27	TRBJ1-3	.	.	CAGGSKAYSGNTIYF	TGTGCCGGGGGCAGTAAGGCCTACTCTGGAAACACCATATATTTT
TRBV7-9	TRBJ2-1	many	TRBD1	CASSEGQGFSNEQFF	TGTGCCAGCAGCGAGGGACAGGGATTCAGCAATGAGCAGTTCTTC
TRBV5-1	TRBJ2-3	few	TRBD1	CASSSAPGQGTDTQYF	TGCGCCAGCAGCTCTGCGCCGGGACAGGGCACAGATACGCAGTATTTT
TRBV7-8	TRBJ2-7	many	.	CASSLGRRASYEQYF	TGTGCCAGCAGCTTAGGGCGGCGGGCGTCCTACGAGCAGTACTTC
TRBV19	TRBJ2-1	few	.	CASTVNSYNEQFF	TGTGCCAGTACGGTGAACTCCTACAATGAGCAGTTCTTC
TRBV5-1	TRBJ2-5	.	TRBD2	CASSVGRGPSGSGETQYF	TGCGCCAGCAGCGTGGGGCGGGGGCCTAGCGGGAGCGGCGAGACCCAGTACTTC
TRBV20-1	TRBJ2-3	.	TRBD2	CSASDGGLTSTDTRYF	TGCAGTGCTAGTGACGGAGGCTTGACTAGCACAGATACGCGGTATTTT
TRBV27	TRBJ2-7	many	.	CASGETATLYEQYF	TGTGCCTCCGGAGAGACTGCCACTCTCTACGAGCAGTACTTC
TRBV24-1	TRBJ2-3	many	TRBD1	CATSDAGTGRIGDTQYF	TGTGCCACCAGTGATGCCGGGACAGGGAGGATTGGAGATACGCAGTATTTT
TRBV7-9	TRBJ2-5	many	TRBD1	CASSRDRGVQETQYF	TGTGCCAGCAGCCGCGACAGGGGTGTCCAAGAGACCCAGTACTTC
TRBV4-1	TRBJ1-1	.	.	CASSQVREGFLEAFF	TGCGCCAGCAGCCAAGTTAGAGAGGGGTTTCTGGAAGCTTTCTTT
TRBV7-9	TRBJ1-2	.	TRBD1	CASSLAPPGGNYGYTF	TGTGCCAGCAGCTTAGCGCCGCCAGGGGGAAACTATGGCTACACCTTC
TRBV20-1	TRBJ2-2	many	TRBD2	CSASGRTGELFF	TGCAGTGCTAGCGGGAGGACCGGGGAGCTGTTTTTT
TRBV9	TRBJ2-1	.	.	CASSARVEGEQFF	TGTGCCAGCAGCGCCCGTGTTGAGGGGGAGCAGTTCTTC